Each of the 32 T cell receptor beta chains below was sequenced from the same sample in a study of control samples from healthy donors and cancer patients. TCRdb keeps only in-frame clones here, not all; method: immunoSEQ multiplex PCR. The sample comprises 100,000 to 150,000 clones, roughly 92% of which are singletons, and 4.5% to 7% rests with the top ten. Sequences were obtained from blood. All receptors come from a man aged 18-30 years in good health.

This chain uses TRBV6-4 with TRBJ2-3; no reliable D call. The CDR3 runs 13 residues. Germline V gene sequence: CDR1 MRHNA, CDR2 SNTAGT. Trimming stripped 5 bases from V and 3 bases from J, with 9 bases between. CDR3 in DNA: TGTGCCAGCAGTCGGGCTGAGACAGATACGCAGTATTTT. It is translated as CASSRAETDTQYF.

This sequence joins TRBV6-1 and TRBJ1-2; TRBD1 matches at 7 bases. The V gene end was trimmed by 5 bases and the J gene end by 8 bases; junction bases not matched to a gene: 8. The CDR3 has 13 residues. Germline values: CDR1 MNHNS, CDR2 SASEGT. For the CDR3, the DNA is TGTGCCAGCAGTACAGGGGACGGAAGGGGCTACACCTTC. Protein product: CASSTGDGRGYTF.

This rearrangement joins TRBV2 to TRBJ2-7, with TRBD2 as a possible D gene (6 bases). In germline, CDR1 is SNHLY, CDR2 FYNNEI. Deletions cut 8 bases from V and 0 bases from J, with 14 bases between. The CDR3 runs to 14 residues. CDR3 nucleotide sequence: TGTGCCAGCCGGACGGCGGGGATCTCCTACGAGCAGTACTTC. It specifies CASRTAGISYEQYF.

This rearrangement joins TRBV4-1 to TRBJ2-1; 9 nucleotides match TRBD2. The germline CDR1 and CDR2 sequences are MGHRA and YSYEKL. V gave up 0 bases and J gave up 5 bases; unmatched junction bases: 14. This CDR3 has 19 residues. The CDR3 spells CASSQDGQRGALINNEQFF. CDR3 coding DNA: TGCGCCAGCAGCCAAGATGGACAGCGGGGGGCCCTGATCAACAATGAGCAGTTCTTC.

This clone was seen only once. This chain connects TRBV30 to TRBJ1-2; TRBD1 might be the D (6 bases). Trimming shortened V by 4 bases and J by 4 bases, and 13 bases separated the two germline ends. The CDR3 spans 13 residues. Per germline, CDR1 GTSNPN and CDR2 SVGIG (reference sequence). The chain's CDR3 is CAWMKGGVYGYTF. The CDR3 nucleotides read TGTGCCTGGATGAAGGGGGGGGTCTATGGCTACACCTTC.

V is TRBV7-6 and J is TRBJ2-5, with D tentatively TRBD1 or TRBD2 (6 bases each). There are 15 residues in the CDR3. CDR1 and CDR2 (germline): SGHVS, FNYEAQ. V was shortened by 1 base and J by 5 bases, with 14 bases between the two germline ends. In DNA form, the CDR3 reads TGTGCCAGCAGCTTAGAATGGGGGGCCGGCGAGACCCAGTACTTC. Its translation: CASSLEWGAGETQYF.

CDR3 protein: CASSPGRDSYEQYF. CDR3 sequence (DNA): TGCGCCAGCAGCCCAGGCAGGGACTCCTACGAGCAGTACTTC. V is TRBV5-1 and J is TRBJ2-7, with TRBD1 as a possible D gene (5 bases). The CDR3 is 14 residues long. From germline, CDR1 is SGHRS and CDR2 YFSETQ. V gave up 4 bases and J gave up 0 bases, with 11 bases separating them.

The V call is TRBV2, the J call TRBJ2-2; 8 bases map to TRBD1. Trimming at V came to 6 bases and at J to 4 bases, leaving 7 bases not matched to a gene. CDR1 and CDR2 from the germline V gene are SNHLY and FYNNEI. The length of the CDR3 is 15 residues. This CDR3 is CASRYGQGGTGELFF. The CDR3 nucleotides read TGTGCCAGCAGATATGGACAGGGTGGCACCGGGGAGCTGTTTTTT. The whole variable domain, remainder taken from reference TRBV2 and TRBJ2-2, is EPEVTQTPSHQVTQMGQEVILRCVPISNHLYFYWYRQILGQKVEFLVSFYNNEISEKSEIFDDQFSVERPDGSNFTLKIRSTKLEDSAMYFCASRYGQGGTGELFFGEGSRLTVL.

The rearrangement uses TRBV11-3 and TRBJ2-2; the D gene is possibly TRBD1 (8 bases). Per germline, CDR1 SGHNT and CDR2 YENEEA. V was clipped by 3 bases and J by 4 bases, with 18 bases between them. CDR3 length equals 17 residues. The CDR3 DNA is TGTGCCAGCAGCTTTTCCCAGGACAGGGAGGGCACCGGGGAGCTGTTTTTT. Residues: CASSFSQDREGTGELFF.

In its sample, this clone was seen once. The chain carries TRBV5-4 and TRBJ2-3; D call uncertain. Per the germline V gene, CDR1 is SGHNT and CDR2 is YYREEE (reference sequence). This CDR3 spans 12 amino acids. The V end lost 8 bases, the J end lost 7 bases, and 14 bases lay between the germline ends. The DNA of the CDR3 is TGTGCCAGTCACGCGTCCCCTAATACGCAGTATTTT. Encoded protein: CASHASPNTQYF.

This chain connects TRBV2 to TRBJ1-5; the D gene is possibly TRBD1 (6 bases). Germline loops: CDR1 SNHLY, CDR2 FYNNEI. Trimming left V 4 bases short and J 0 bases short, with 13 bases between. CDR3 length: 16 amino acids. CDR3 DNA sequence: TGTGCCAGCAGTGTAGGTTACAGGGATAGCAATCAGCCCCAGCATTTT. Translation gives CASSVGYRDSNQPQHF.

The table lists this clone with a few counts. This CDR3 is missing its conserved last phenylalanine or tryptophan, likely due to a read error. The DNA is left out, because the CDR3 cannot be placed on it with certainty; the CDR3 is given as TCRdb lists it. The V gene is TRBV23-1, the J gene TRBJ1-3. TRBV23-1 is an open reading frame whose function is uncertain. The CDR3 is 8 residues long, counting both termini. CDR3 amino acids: CASSRAQL.

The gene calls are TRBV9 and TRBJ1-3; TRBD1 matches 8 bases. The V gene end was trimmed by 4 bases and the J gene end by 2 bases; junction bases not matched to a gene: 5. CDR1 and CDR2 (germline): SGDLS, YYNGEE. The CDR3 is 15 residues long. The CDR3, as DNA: TGTGCCAGCAGCCCATTACAGGGGGCTGGAAACACCATATATTTT. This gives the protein CASSPLQGAGNTIYF.

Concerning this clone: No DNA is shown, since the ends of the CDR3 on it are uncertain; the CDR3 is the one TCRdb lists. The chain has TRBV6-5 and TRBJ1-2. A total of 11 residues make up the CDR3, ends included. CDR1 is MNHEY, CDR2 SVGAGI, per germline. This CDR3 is CASSTSSGYTF.

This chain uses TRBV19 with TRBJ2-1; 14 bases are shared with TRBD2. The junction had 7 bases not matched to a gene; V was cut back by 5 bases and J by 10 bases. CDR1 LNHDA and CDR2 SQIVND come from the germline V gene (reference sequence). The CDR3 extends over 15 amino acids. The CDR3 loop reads CASSETSGGAREQFF. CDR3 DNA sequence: TGTGCCAGTAGTGAGACTAGCGGGGGGGCTCGGGAGCAGTTCTTC.

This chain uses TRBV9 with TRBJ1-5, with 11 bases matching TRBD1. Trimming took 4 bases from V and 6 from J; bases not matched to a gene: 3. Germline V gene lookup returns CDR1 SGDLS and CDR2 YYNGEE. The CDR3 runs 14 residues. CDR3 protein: CASSPGTGGQPQHF. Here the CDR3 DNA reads TGTGCCAGCAGCCCAGGGACAGGGGGTCAGCCCCAGCATTTT. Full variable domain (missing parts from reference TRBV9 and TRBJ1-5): DSGVTQTPKHLITATGQRVTLRCSPRSGDLSVYWYQQSLDQGLQFLIQYYNGEERAKGNILERFSAQQFPDLHSELNLSSLELGDSALYFCASSPGTGGQPQHFGDGTRLSIL.

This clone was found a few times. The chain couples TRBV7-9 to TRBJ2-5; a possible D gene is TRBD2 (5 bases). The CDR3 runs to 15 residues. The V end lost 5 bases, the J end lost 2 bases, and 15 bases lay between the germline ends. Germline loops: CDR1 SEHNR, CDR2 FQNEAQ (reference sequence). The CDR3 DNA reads TGTGCCAGCAGCCCCCCGGGGTGGCAGCAAGAGACCCAGTACTTC. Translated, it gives CASSPPGWQQETQYF.

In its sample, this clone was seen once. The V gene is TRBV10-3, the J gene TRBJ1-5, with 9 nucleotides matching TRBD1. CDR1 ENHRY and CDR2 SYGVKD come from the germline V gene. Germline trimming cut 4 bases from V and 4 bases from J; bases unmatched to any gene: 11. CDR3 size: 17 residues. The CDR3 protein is CAISGGPGTGRNQPQHF. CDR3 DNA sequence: TGTGCCATCAGTGGGGGGCCCGGGACAGGGAGGAATCAGCCCCAGCATTTT.

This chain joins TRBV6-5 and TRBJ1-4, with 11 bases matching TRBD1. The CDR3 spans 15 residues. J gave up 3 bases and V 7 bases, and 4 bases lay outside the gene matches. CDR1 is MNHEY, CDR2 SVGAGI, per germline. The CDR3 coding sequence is TGTGCCAGCATTTGGACAGGGGGCCCTAATGAAAAACTGTTTTTT. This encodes CASIWTGGPNEKLFF.

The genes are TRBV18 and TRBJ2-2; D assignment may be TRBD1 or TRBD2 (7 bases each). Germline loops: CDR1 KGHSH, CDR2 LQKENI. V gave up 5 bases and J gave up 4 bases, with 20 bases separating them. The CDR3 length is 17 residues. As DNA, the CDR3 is TGTGCCAGCTCAGCCATCTCAGACAGGGAGGGCACCGGGGAGCTGTTTTTT. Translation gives CASSAISDREGTGELFF. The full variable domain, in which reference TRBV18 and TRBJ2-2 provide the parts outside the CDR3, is NAGVMQNPRHLVRRRGQEARLRCSPMKGHSHVYWYRQLPEEGLKFMVYLQKENIIDESGMPKERFSAEFPKEGPSILRIQQVVRGDSAAYFCASSAISDREGTGELFFGEGSRLTVL.

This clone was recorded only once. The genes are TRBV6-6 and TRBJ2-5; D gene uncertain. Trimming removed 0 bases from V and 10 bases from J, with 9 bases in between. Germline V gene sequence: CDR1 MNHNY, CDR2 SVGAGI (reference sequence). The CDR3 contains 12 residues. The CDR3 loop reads CASSYSLRDQYF. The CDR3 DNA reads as TGTGCCAGCAGTTACTCCCTAAGGGACCAGTACTTC.

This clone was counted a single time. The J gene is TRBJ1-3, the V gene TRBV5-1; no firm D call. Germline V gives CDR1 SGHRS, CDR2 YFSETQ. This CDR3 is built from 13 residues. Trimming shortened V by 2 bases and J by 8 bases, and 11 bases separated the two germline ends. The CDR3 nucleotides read TGCGCCAGCAGCTTCAATAATCGAGACACCATATATTTT. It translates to CASSFNNRDTIYF.

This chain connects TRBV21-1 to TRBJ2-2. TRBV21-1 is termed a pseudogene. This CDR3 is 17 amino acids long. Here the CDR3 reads CASITRPHEGSTGELFF. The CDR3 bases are TGTGCCAGCATCACCCGACCGCACGAGGGGTCCACCGGGGAGCTGTTTTTT.

CDR3 amino acids: CASSRPREGSSTEAFF. The CDR3 DNA reads TGCGCCAGCAGCCGGCCCCGTGAGGGATCGAGCACTGAAGCTTTCTTT. V and J are TRBV4-1 and TRBJ1-1; D gene ambiguous. This CDR3 contains 16 residues. V lost 4 bases and J lost 4, with 19 bases in between. Looked up from germline, CDR1 is MGHRA and CDR2 is YSYEKL.

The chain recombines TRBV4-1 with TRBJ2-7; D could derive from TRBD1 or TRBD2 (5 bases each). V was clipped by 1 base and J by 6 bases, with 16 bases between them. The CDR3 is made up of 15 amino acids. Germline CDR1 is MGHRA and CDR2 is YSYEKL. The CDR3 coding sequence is TGCGCCAGCAGCCAAGTCGTGATCGGGGACCTCGAGCAGTACTTC. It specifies CASSQVVIGDLEQYF.

The CDR3 sequence: CASIFGGQIGYTF. The CDR3 DNA sequence: TGTGCCAGCATTTTTGGAGGACAGATTGGCTACACCTTC. The J gene is TRBJ1-2, the V gene TRBV2; possible D gene TRBD1, 6 bases. The ends were cut back, 7 bases at V and 7 bases at J, with 16 bases in the middle. CDR1 is SNHLY and CDR2 is FYNNEI in the germline V gene. The CDR3 covers 13 residues.

CDR3: CASSSLLRFRRTDTQYF. CDR3 coding DNA: TGCGCCAGCAGCTCCCTCCTTCGATTTCGGCGCACAGATACGCAGTATTTT. The V gene is TRBV5-1, the J gene TRBJ2-3; no clear D. CDR3 size: 17 residues. Germline CDR1 and CDR2: SGHRS and YFSETQ. Trimming pared 3 bases from V and 1 base from J, leaving 18 bases between.

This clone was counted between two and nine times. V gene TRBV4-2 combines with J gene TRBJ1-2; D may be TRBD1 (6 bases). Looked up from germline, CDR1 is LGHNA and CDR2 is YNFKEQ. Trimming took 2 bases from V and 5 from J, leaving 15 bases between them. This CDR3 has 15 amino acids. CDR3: CASSQNMGALYGYTF. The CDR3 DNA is TGTGCCAGCAGCCAAAACATGGGGGCACTGTATGGCTACACCTTC.

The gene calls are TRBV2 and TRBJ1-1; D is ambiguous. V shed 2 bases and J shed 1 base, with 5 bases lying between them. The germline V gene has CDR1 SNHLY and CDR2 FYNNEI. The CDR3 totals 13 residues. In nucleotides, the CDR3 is TGTGCCAGCAGTGAACAGCAGAACACTGAAGCTTTCTTT. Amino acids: CASSEQQNTEAFF.

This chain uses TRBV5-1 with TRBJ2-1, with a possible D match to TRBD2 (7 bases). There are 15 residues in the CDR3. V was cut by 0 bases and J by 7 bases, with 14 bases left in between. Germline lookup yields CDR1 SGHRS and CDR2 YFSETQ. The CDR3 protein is CASSLGEQGGNEQFF. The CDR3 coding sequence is TGCGCCAGCAGCTTGGGGGAACAGGGAGGGAATGAGCAGTTCTTC.

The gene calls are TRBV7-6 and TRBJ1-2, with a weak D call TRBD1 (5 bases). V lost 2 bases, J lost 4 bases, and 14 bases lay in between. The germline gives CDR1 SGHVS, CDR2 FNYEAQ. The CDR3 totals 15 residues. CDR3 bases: TGTGCCAGCAGCTTACTGGGGGATAGGGGCTATGGCTACACCTTC. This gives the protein CASSLLGDRGYGYTF.

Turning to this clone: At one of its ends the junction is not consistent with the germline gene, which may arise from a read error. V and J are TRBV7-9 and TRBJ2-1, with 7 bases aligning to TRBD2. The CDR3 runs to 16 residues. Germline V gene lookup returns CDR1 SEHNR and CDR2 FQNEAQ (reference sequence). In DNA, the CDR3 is TGTGCAAGCAGCCTAGGGTCTAGCGGACTCTACAATGAGCAGTTCTTC. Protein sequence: CASSLGSSGLYNEQFF.